Following are 3 T cell receptor beta chains from one sample sequenced in a study of beta chain features in type 1 diabetes. Study-wide findings and caveats: Moderately but significantly shorter TCRB CDR3s were found in Type 1 diabetes patients in all four CD4+ subsets.

Expressed TCRB transcripts were sequenced after all isolated RNA was converted to cDNA. Only in-frame clones appear in the TCRdb table, and some are missing; sequencing was by immunoSEQ multiplex PCR. The sample includes about 28,000 clones, roughly 50% of them seen just once. No antigen has been identified for these receptors. The sample taken for sequencing was Tregs from blood. The receptors shown here come from a woman aged 18-30 years with type 1 diabetes.

This chain connects TRBV29-1 to TRBJ2-6; 7 bases match TRBD1. The CDR3 is made up of 16 amino acids. CDR1 and CDR2 from the germline V gene are SQVTM and ANQGSEA. J lost 0 bases, V lost 1 base, and 3 bases had no gene match. The CDR3 region has the DNA TGCAGCGTTGAAGGGACAGGCCTCTCTGGGGCCAACGTCCTGACTTTC. Amino acids: CSVEGTGLSGANVLTF. Full variable domain (outside the CDR3, taken from reference TRBV29-1 and TRBJ2-6): SAVISQKPSRDICQRGTSLTIQCQVDSQVTMMFWYRQQPGQSLTLIATANQGSEATYESGFVIDKFPISRPNLTFSTLTVSNMSPEDSSIYLCSVEGTGLSGANVLTFGAGSRLTVL.

The V call is TRBV10-2, the J call TRBJ2-2, with 12 bases aligning to TRBD2. Germline CDR1 WSHSY, CDR2 SAAADI. V shed 6 bases, J shed 1 base, and the junction held 0 bases outside the gene matches. The CDR3 spans 15 residues. CDR3 nucleotides: TGCGCCAGCAGGGGACTAGCGGGGAACACCGGGGAGCTGTTTTTT. It encodes CASRGLAGNTGELFF.

The chain employs TRBV5-1 and TRBJ1-5; 7 nucleotides align to TRBD1. The V gene end was trimmed by 5 bases and the J gene end by 2 bases; junction bases not matched to a gene: 13. The germline V gene encodes CDR1 SGHRS and CDR2 YFSETQ. The CDR3 runs 17 residues. DNA of the CDR3: TGCGCCAGCAGTATAAGGGGGCGAAATGAGGGCAATCAGCCCCAGCATTTT. It yields the protein CASSIRGRNEGNQPQHF.